The present entry profiles one TCR beta chain with its context. Its antigen is still unknown. Measured with immunoSEQ multiplex PCR; TCRdb has only the in-frame clones, and not every one. The data show roughly 120,000 clones, with about 82% seen just once and about 16% held by the top ten. CDR1 is MNHEY and CDR2 is SVGEGT in the germline V gene. The CDR3 sequence is 16 residues long. V trimming: 6 bases; J trimming: 1 base; junction bases outside the gene matches: 6. This entry belongs to a study of T cell responses to AZD1222 COVID-19 vaccine. General study points: Spike regions recognized by vaccine-associated CD4 TCRs spanned the protein, led by 160-218 and 743-854. Spike-specific TCR breadth rose after two AZD1222 doses, and depth rose as well. Repertoire sampling happened only post peak T cell response. It should be noted that donors were predominantly white British and more often female, and clonal diversity was possibly underestimated.

This chain connects TRBV6-2 or TRBV6-3 to TRBJ2-2; 9 nucleotides line up with TRBD2. The receptor was isolated from an adult who received the AZD1222 COVID-19 vaccine. The starting material was peripheral blood, obtained 28 days after the second AZD1222 dose. The CDR3 DNA is TGTGCCAGCAGCAGACTAGCGGCCCAGAACACCGGGGAGCTGTTTTTT. It specifies CASSRLAAQNTGELFF.